In its sample, the clone carrying this T cell receptor (beta chain) is medium-sized (0.01 to 0.1%). Its target is unknown. Multiplex PCR with BIOMED2 TRB-A/B primer pools amplified TRB rearrangements. TCRdb redid the calling of the multiplex PCR reads with MiXCR, one entry per CDR3 protein. This sample yields 7,500 to 9,500 distinct CDR3 sequences, of which roughly 31% are seen a single time; more than 5% belongs to the top ten. The CDR3 extends over 17 amino acids. Germline lookup yields CDR1 MNHNS and CDR2 SASEGT. J gave up 3 bases and V 0 bases, and 5 bases lay outside the gene matches. This specimen comes from a study of T and B cells in COVID-19 patients. At the level of the study: The recovered patients had mostly mild to moderate COVID-19 with outpatient management. Comorbidities linked to unfavorable COVID-19 outcome were present in about 90% of the 20 active-infection patients.

General observations from the study: Clonality of TRB repertoires was high in active COVID-19; recovery brought above-healthy diversity and richness. In COVID-19 patients, T cell receptor beta variable and joining gene use was reportedly strongly skewed.

From blood, about 250-550 ng of genomic DNA served as TRB template. This clonotype was obtained from a human donor who had recovered from COVID-19. Sequenced input: blood. The V call is TRBV6-1, the J call TRBJ2-3; TRBD2 matches 11 bases. The CDR3 DNA reads TGTGCCAGCAGTGAAGCAATAGCGGGGGGGACGACAGATACGCAGTATTTT. Protein: CASSEAIAGGTTDTQYF.